A single sample is the source of the 20 T cell receptor beta chains below, sequenced in a study of Graves' ophthalmopathy and Graves' hyperthyroidism. RNA transcripts were the template, and TCR beta CDR3 regions were amplified from them. The library came from an HTBI-primed first-round RT-PCR and a second-round multiplex PCR. In TCRdb, the multiplex PCR reads were re-called with MiXCR into one record per CDR3 protein. This sample has approximately 1.2 million distinct CDR3 sequences, with less than 45% found just once. Sequencing was done on a sample of peripheral blood or thyroid tissue (not recorded which). The source of these receptors is an adult man with Graves' hyperthyroidism.

This clonotype was detected once. This chain joins TRBV5-5 and TRBJ1-5; 11 bases are shared with TRBD1. V shed 0 bases, J shed 9 bases, and the junction held 5 bases outside the gene matches. CDR1 and CDR2 from the germline V gene are SGHKS and YYEKEE (reference sequence). The CDR3 length is 15 residues. The CDR3 nucleotides are TGTGCCAGCAGCTTGGGGACAGGGGGCTTTGGGCCCCAGCATTTT. Its protein product is CASSLGTGGFGPQHF.

The V gene is TRBV7-3, the J gene TRBJ2-7; D ambiguous. Germline V gene lookup returns CDR1 SGHTA and CDR2 FQGTGA. The CDR3 runs to 15 residues. Deletions cut 2 bases from V and 2 bases from J, with 13 bases between. The CDR3 loop reads CASSLLLSITYEQYF. In nucleotides, the CDR3 is TGTGCCAGCAGCTTACTACTCAGTATCACCTACGAGCAGTACTTC.

This clonotype has a handful of counts. The rearrangement joins TRBV5-4 to TRBJ2-2; D gene uncertain. The CDR3 runs to 15 residues. Germline lookup yields CDR1 SGHNT and CDR2 YYREEE (reference sequence). V was trimmed by 6 bases and J by 0 bases, leaving 12 bases between them. CDR3 coding DNA: TGTGCCAGCACCCCGGACGCCTCGAACACCGGGGAGCTGTTTTTT. It encodes CASTPDASNTGELFF.

This clonotype has a count of ten or more. The chain couples TRBV6-5 to TRBJ1-5, with D unclear. Germline V gene lookup returns CDR1 MNHEY and CDR2 SVGAGI. V was clipped by 6 bases and J by 0 bases, with 12 bases between them. The CDR3 consists of 15 residues. The CDR3 loop is CASSQRTDSNQPQHF. CDR3 in DNA: TGTGCCAGCAGCCAACGCACGGATAGCAATCAGCCCCAGCATTTT.

The table lists this clonotype with a few counts. The J gene is TRBJ2-7, the V gene TRBV5-1, with a tentative D call TRBD2 (5 bases). Trimming pared 0 bases from V and 0 bases from J, leaving 13 bases between. In germline, CDR1 is SGHRS, CDR2 YFSETQ. The CDR3 is 16 residues long. This chain's CDR3 is CASSLGAAAFSYEQYF. The CDR3 coding sequence is TGCGCCAGCAGCTTGGGAGCGGCAGCGTTCTCCTACGAGCAGTACTTC.

The chain joins TRBV7-2 to TRBJ2-2; 7 bases fit TRBD1. Germline assignment: CDR1 SGHTA and CDR2 FQGNSA. This CDR3 comprises 14 residues. With V trimmed by 2 bases and J by 5 bases, 2 bases remained unmatched. This CDR3 is CASSLRGRTGELFF. The CDR3 DNA sequence: TGTGCCAGCAGCTTAAGGGGGCGGACCGGGGAGCTGTTTTTT.

A note on this clonotype: Possible read error: a much larger clone is one base away. CDR3 amino acids: CASGAPNSPLHF. As DNA, the CDR3 is TGTGCCAGCGGGGCGCCGAATTCACCCCTCCACTTT. The rearrangement uses TRBV7-9 and TRBJ1-6; tentatively, D is TRBD1 (5 bases). Per the germline V gene, CDR1 is SEHNR and CDR2 is FQNEAQ (reference sequence). The CDR3 totals 12 residues. V lost 8 bases and J 7 bases, leaving 9 bases between the germline ends. The entire variable domain, with the rest obtained from reference TRBV7-9 and TRBJ1-6, is as follows: DTGVSQNPRHKITKRGQNVTFRCDPISEHNRLYWYRQTLGQGPEFLTYFQNEAQLEKSRLLSDRFSAERPKGSFSTLEIQRTEQGDSAMYLCASGAPNSPLHFGNGTRLTVT.

V gene TRBV7-2 combines with J gene TRBJ2-7; D may correspond to TRBD1 or TRBD2 (6 bases each). V lost 3 bases, J lost 2 bases, and 11 bases lay in between. This CDR3 region has 14 residues. CDR1 is SGHTA and CDR2 is FQGNSA in the germline V gene. Here the CDR3 DNA reads TGTGCCAGCAGCTTCAACGGGGGCACCTACGAGCAGTACTTC. Encoded protein: CASSFNGGTYEQYF.

This clonotype was counted many times. The chain combines TRBV10-3 with TRBJ1-5; no definite D call. CDR1 and CDR2 (germline): ENHRY, SYGVKD. This CDR3 contains 14 residues. V was clipped by 10 bases and J by 1 base, with 14 bases between them. The CDR3 sequence is CATQAAVSNQPQHF. In DNA, the CDR3 is TGTGCCACTCAGGCCGCAGTCAGCAATCAGCCCCAGCATTTT.

The V gene is TRBV29-1, the J gene TRBJ1-1; D remains unclear. Germline-derived CDR1 and CDR2 are SQVTM and ANQGSEA. This CDR3 has 11 residues. Trimming shortened V by 8 bases and J by 1 base, and 8 bases separated the two germline ends. Here the CDR3 reads CSLGKNTEAFF. The CDR3, as DNA: TGCAGCCTGGGAAAGAACACTGAAGCTTTCTTT.

This clonotype was seen at least ten times. The CDR3 loop is CATSGYGQDEQYF. The CDR3 bases are TGTGCCACCAGTGGGTACGGGCAGGACGAGCAGTACTTC. The J gene is TRBJ2-7, the V gene TRBV24-1; D is unresolved. Looked up from germline, CDR1 is KGHDR and CDR2 is SFDVKD. The CDR3 extends over 13 amino acids. V gave up 5 bases and J gave up 5 bases, with 12 bases separating them.

Details on this clonotype: This clone may be a read error of a much larger clone one base away. The V gene is TRBV7-2, the J gene TRBJ2-5; D is undetermined. This CDR3 has 14 amino acids. The V gene's germline CDR1 is SGHTA and CDR2 FQGNSA. The CDR3 bases are TGTGCCAGCGTTGCACGGGCGTACCAAGAGATCCAGTACTTC. This gives the protein CASVARAYQEIQYF.

This clonotype occurred many times. This chain connects TRBV15 to TRBJ1-5, with D possibly matching TRBD1 (6 bases). Trimming shortened V by 6 bases and J by 2 bases, and 17 bases separated the two germline ends. The CDR3 is 16 amino acids. Germline-derived CDR1 and CDR2 are LNHNV and YYDKDF (reference sequence). CDR3 DNA: TGTGCCACCAGTCAAAAAGGGGGACTCGGCAATCAGCCCCAGCATTTT. Amino acid sequence: CATSQKGGLGNQPQHF.

This clonotype has only a few counts. V gene TRBV27 combines with J gene TRBJ1-1; TRBD1 matches 10 bases. The CDR3 is 15 amino acids. Germline CDR1 reads MNHEY; CDR2 reads SMNVEV (reference sequence). V trimming: 3 bases; J trimming: 5 bases; junction bases outside the gene matches: 6. The CDR3, as DNA: TGTGCCAGCAGTTTGACAGGGGGCTTTGGGACTGAAGCTTTCTTT. Translated: CASSLTGGFGTEAFF.

CDR3 in amino acids: CASSYSGGATPQHF. The DNA of the CDR3 is TGTGCCAGCAGTTACTCTGGGGGAGCAACGCCCCAGCATTTT. The chain couples TRBV6-6 to TRBJ1-5; tentative D call: TRBD1 (5 bases). The germline V and J ends were trimmed by 0 bases and 9 bases, with 12 bases remaining between them. Germline assignment: CDR1 MNHNY and CDR2 SVGAGI (reference sequence). CDR3 size: 14 residues.

This clonotype showed up many times. This chain connects TRBV5-1 to TRBJ1-5; no reliable D call. Germline-derived CDR1 and CDR2 are SGHRS and YFSETQ. The CDR3 is 14 amino acids. The ends were cut back, 5 bases at V and 2 bases at J, with 11 bases in the middle. DNA of the CDR3: TGCGCCAGCAGGTTTGATTCCGGCAATCAGCCCCAGCATTTT. This gives the protein CASRFDSGNQPQHF. The full variable domain, its missing parts supplied by reference TRBV5-1 and TRBJ1-5, is KAGVTQTPRYLIKTRGQQVTLSCSPISGHRSVSWYQQTPGQGLQFLFEYFSETQRNKGNFPGRFSGRQFSNSRSEMNVSTLELGDSALYLCASRFDSGNQPQHFGDGTRLSIL.

This clonotype was seen ten or more times. The chain uses TRBV9 and TRBJ1-1; 7 nucleotides align to TRBD1. This CDR3 region has 14 residues. J gave up 5 bases and V 0 bases, and 4 bases lay outside the gene matches. CDR1 and CDR2 from the germline V gene are SGDLS and YYNGEE. The CDR3 nucleotides are TGTGCCAGCAGCGTAGAACACAGGGGAACTGAAGCTTTCTTT. This encodes CASSVEHRGTEAFF.

Remarks on this clonotype: A much more abundant neighbour one base away suggests this may be a read error. CDR3 DNA sequence: TGTGCCAGCACGGACAGCGAGACCCAGTACTTC. This encodes CASTDSETQYF. V gene TRBV12-3 or TRBV12-4 combines with J gene TRBJ2-5; a weak D match, TRBD1 (6 bases). The CDR3 is made up of 11 amino acids. With 7 bases removed from V and 5 bases from J, the gap between germline ends came to 8 bases.

The chain employs TRBV24-1 and TRBJ2-2; D not resolved. Deletions cut 4 bases from V and 6 bases from J, with 11 bases between. Germline V gene sequence: CDR1 KGHDR, CDR2 SFDVKD. This CDR3 spans 14 amino acids. CDR3 sequence reads: CATSDPAGPGELFF. The CDR3 region has the DNA TGTGCCACCAGTGACCCGGCCGGCCCCGGGGAGCTGTTTTTT.

Worth noting for this clonotype: A much larger clone differs by one base, so this may be a read error. The V and J genes are TRBV11-3 and TRBJ2-2, with D hard to call. The CDR3 has 11 amino acids. The V and J ends lost 11 bases and 8 bases respectively, with 12 bases between them. CDR1 is SGHNT and CDR2 is YENEEA in the germline V gene. This CDR3 reads CAGTWGGELFF. DNA for the CDR3: TGTGCCGGCACCTGGGGAGGGGAGCTGTTTTTT.